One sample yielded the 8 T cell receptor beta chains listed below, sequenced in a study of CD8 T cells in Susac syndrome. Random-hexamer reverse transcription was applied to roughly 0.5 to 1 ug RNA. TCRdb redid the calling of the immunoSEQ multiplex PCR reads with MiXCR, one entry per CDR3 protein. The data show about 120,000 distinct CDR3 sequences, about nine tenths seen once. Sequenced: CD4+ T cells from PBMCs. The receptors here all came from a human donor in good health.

Written as DNA, the CDR3 is TGTGCCAGCAGCGTAGAAAGGGCTTTCGGGACCGGGGAGCTGTTTTTT. The encoded protein is CASSVERAFGTGELFF. The chain recombines TRBV9 with TRBJ2-2, with D uncertain. CDR3 length: 16 residues. The V gene lost 0 bases and the J gene lost 5 bases, with 14 bases spanning the gap. The germline V gene encodes CDR1 SGDLS and CDR2 YYNGEE.

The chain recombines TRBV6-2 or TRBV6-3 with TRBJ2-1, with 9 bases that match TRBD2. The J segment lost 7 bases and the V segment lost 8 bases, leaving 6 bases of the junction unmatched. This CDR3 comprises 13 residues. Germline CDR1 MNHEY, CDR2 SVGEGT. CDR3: CASGLARWNEQFF. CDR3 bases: TGTGCCAGCGGACTAGCGCGGTGGAATGAGCAGTTCTTC.

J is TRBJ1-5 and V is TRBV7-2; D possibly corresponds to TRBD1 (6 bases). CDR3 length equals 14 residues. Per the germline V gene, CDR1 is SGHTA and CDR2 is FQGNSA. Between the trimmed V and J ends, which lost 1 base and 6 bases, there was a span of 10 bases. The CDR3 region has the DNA TGTGCCAGCAGCTTAGAGGGACAAGGTCAGCCCCAGCATTTT. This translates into CASSLEGQGQPQHF.

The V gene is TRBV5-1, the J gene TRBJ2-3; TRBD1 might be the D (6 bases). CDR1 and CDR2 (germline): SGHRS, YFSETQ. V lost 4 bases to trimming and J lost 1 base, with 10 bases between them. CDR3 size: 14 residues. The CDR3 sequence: CASSRRTGTDTQYF. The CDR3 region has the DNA TGCGCCAGCAGCCGGAGGACAGGCACAGATACGCAGTATTTT.

The CDR3 DNA reads TGTGCCAGCAGTTTTGCCGGGGCGACGGGTGGCTACACCTTC. This codes for CASSFAGATGGYTF. This chain joins TRBV12-3 or TRBV12-4 and TRBJ1-2; the D gene is possibly TRBD1 (5 bases). The V gene lost 3 bases and the J gene lost 7 bases, with 15 bases spanning the gap. The CDR3 extends over 14 amino acids.

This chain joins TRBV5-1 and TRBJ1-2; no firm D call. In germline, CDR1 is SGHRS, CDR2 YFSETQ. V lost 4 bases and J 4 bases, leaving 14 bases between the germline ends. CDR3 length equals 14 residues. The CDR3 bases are TGCGCCAGCAGCCCGGGCGGGGAGTTCTATGGCTACACCTTC. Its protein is CASSPGGEFYGYTF.

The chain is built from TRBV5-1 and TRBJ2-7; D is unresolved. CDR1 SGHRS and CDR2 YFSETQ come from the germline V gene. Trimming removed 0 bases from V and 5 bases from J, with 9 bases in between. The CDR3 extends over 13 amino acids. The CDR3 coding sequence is TGCGCCAGCAGCTTGGGCCCGAACGACGAGCAGTACTTC. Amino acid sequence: CASSLGPNDEQYF.

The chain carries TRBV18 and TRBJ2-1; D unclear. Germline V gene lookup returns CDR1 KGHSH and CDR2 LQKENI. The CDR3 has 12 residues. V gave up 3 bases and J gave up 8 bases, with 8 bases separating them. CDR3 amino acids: CASSPRYDEQFF. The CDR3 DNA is TGTGCCAGCTCACCCCGGTACGATGAGCAGTTCTTC. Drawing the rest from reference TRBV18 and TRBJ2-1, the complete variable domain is NAGVMQNPRHLVRRRGQEARLRCSPMKGHSHVYWYRQLPEEGLKFMVYLQKENIIDESGMPKERFSAEFPKEGPSILRIQQVVRGDSAAYFCASSPRYDEQFFGPGTRLTVL.